These T cell receptor beta chains were read from a single sample in a study of blood T cell repertoires in COVID-19. The assay was immunoSEQ multiplex PCR, and TCRdb's table has in-frame clones only and misses some. The table has approximately 150,000 clones, roughly 85% seen once. The sequencing input was PBMCs or T cells enriched from blood (not recorded which). The source is a woman in her seventies in a cohort exposed to, infected with or recovered from COVID-19 (not recorded which). Each CDR3 is given with its conserved first and last residue. D genes are given only for firm matches. The listing skips clone size in some rows; elsewhere it reads once, few, many or a size class.

D | J | V | size | DNA | CDR3
. | TRBJ2-1 | TRBV20-1 | once | TGCAGTGCTAGTAGGGGCTTCAGCTCCTACAATGAGCAGTTCTTC | CSASRGFSSYNEQFF
TRBD1 | TRBJ1-5 | TRBV6-4 | . | TGTGCCAGCAGTGACCCTAGGGACAGAGAGGATCAGCCCCAGCATTTT | CASSDPRDREDQPQHF
TRBD2 | TRBJ2-7 | TRBV28 | . | TGTGCCAGCAGCCCGACCGGGACTAGCGGGTCCGAGCAGTACTTC | CASSPTGTSGSEQYF
. | TRBJ2-1 | TRBV28 | . | TGTGCCAGCAGAAGCCGGCCTCGGGATGAGCAGTTCTTC | CASRSRPRDEQFF
TRBD1 | TRBJ1-5 | TRBV7-9 | . | TGTGCCAGCAGCCCCACAGGGGATTATCAGCCCCAGCATTTT | CASSPTGDYQPQHF
TRBD2 | TRBJ2-3 | TRBV4-3 | . | TGCGCCAGCAGCCAAGGTTGGGCGGGAGGAGGAACAGATACGCAGTATTTT | CASSQGWAGGGTDTQYF
TRBD2 | TRBJ2-1 | TRBV5-1 | many | TGCGCCAGCAGCTTGGCACTAGCGACCTACAATGAGCAGTTCTTC | CASSLALATYNEQFF
TRBD1 | TRBJ1-4 | TRBV15 | . | TGTGCCACCAGCAGACCCGGACAGGGCGCTGAAAAACTGTTTTTT | CATSRPGQGAEKLFF
. | TRBJ1-1 | TRBV28 | . | TGTGCCAGCAGTTTCCGGATATGGGGGCGGACTGAAGCTTTCTTT | CASSFRIWGRTEAFF
. | TRBJ1-2 | TRBV7-3 | . | TGTGCCAGCAGCTTAACGGGTGCGGAAAAGCATATCTATGGCTACACCTTC | CASSLTGAEKHIYGYTF
TRBD1 | TRBJ1-2 | TRBV7-9 | . | TGTGCCAGCAGCCTAGGGACAGCTGGCTACACCTTC | CASSLGTAGYTF
. | TRBJ2-3 | TRBV7-9 | . | TGTGCCAGCAGCCCCACGACAGGAAGGGAGAGAGCAGATACGCAGTATTTT | CASSPTTGRERADTQYF
TRBD1 | TRBJ2-6 | TRBV19 | . | TGTGCCAGTAGTATAGGACAGGGGCACTCTGGGGCCAACGTCCTGACTTTC | CASSIGQGHSGANVLTF
. | TRBJ2-1 | TRBV12-3/TRBV12-4 | . | TGTGCCAGCAGTTCTCCAGATTACAATGAGCAGTTCTTC | CASSSPDYNEQFF
TRBD2 | TRBJ2-2 | TRBV11-3 | . | TGTGCCAGCAGCAGCCGGACTAGCGGAACGACCGGGGAGCTATTTTTT | CASSSRTSGTTGELFF
. | TRBJ2-5 | TRBV5-1 | . | TGCGCCAGCAGCTTGGGAAATGGAGGGGTCGGGGAGACCCAGTACTTC | CASSLGNGGVGETQYF
. | TRBJ2-7 | TRBV20-1 | . | TGCAGTGTAGAGAGAACCTACGAGCAGTACTTC | CSVERTYEQYF
. | TRBJ2-1 | TRBV7-3 | . | TGTGCCAGCAGCTTAAGTGGGAGCGGGACAAGGAATGAGCAGTTCTTC | CASSLSGSGTRNEQFF
TRBD2 | TRBJ2-3 | TRBV29-1 | . | TGCAGCGTTAGGAAGCGGGAGTTCGCAGATACGCAGTATTTT | CSVRKREFADTQYF
TRBD1 | TRBJ1-2 | TRBV12-5 | few | TGTGCTAGTGGTTTGGTCGTTGACAGGGGTGACTATGGCTACACCTTC | CASGLVVDRGDYGYTF
TRBD1 | TRBJ1-1 | TRBV13 | . | TGTGCCAGCAGCTTTCGAGGGGGCTTCTCTGAAGCTTTCTTT | CASSFRGGFSEAFF
TRBD1 | TRBJ2-7 | TRBV5-4 | . | TGTGCCAGCAGACTGGACAGGGGGTCCTACGAGCAGTACTTC | CASRLDRGSYEQYF